The 13 T cell receptor beta chains presented below share a single source sample, sequenced in a study of T cells in tumors after PD-1 blockade. The protocol was immunoSEQ multiplex PCR, while the TCRdb copy is restricted to in-frame clones and leaves out a portion. The sample contains tens of thousands of clones, over 70% of which appear only once. The sample in question was PBMCs, obtained before anti-PD-1 treatment. The source of these receptors is a human donor with basal cell carcinoma.

V gene TRBV24-1 combines with J gene TRBJ2-3, with D perhaps matching TRBD2 (6 bases). Trimming removed 3 bases from V and 4 bases from J, with 10 bases in between. Germline V lookup: CDR1 KGHDR, CDR2 SFDVKD. There are 14 residues in the CDR3. The CDR3 reads CATSDVREADTQYF. CDR3 sequence (DNA): TGTGCCACCAGTGATGTCAGGGAGGCAGATACGCAGTATTTT.

This chain joins TRBV11-3 and TRBJ2-7; the match to TRBD1 covers 8 bases. Unmatched junction bases numbered 6, after V lost 0 bases and J lost 2 bases. Germline CDR1 reads SGHNT; CDR2 reads YENEEA. The CDR3 loop spans 16 amino acids. The CDR3 DNA follows: TGTGCCAGCAGCTTAGAATCCGGGACAGGCACCTACGAGCAGTACTTC. Amino acids: CASSLESGTGTYEQYF.

The J gene is TRBJ2-7, the V gene TRBV1; TRBD1 is the table's D call and was not checked against the DNA. TRBV1 is listed as a pseudogene. This CDR3 region has 13 residues. Here the CDR3 reads CTSGQGVYYEQYF. The CDR3 nucleotides are TGCACCAGCGGACAGGGCGTCTACTACGAGCAGTACTTC.

This sequence joins TRBV11-2 and TRBJ2-3, with TRBD1 matching over 7 bases. The CDR3 consists of 14 residues. The V and J ends lost 1 base and 3 bases, in that order; junction bases with no gene match: 1. Germline V gene sequence: CDR1 SGHAT, CDR2 FQNNGV. DNA of the CDR3: TGTGCCAGCAGCTTAGGGGGACAGACAGATACGCAGTATTTT. It is translated as CASSLGGQTDTQYF.

V usage is TRBV19 and J usage is TRBJ1-5, with D perhaps matching TRBD1 (6 bases). The V end was cut by 6 bases, the J end by 6 bases, with 27 bases between. The CDR3 has 18 residues. Per the germline V gene, CDR1 is LNHDA and CDR2 is SQIVND (reference sequence). The CDR3 DNA reads TGTGCCAGTAGGGGCAACAGGGACAAAGCTCCGGGGTTTCAGCCCCAGCATTTT. It translates to CASRGNRDKAPGFQPQHF.

This clone was seen a few times. The V and J genes are TRBV7-9 and TRBJ2-2, with D unclear. This CDR3 has 17 residues. Germline CDR1 and CDR2: SEHNR and FQNEAQ (reference sequence). Trimming removed 3 bases at V and 2 bases at J, with 16 bases between. The CDR3: CASSLGRPNLNTGELFF. The CDR3 DNA follows: TGTGCCAGCAGCTTGGGTCGGCCCAACTTAAACACCGGGGAGCTGTTTTTT.

The V gene is TRBV19, the J gene TRBJ1-4, with TRBD1 identical over 8 bases. V shed 5 bases, J shed 7 bases, and the junction held 12 bases outside the gene matches. Looked up from germline, CDR1 is LNHDA and CDR2 is SQIVND (reference sequence). This CDR3 is built from 16 residues. The CDR3 DNA sequence: TGTGCCAGTAGTCCGCTTGTCGGACAGGGAACTGAAAAACTGTTTTTT. This sequence encodes CASSPLVGQGTEKLFF.

The CDR3 bases are TGCGCCAGCAGACAGGGTTGGAACACCGGGGAGCTGTTTTTT. This translates into CASRQGWNTGELFF. The chain combines TRBV5-1 with TRBJ2-2, with D possibly TRBD1 on 6 matching bases. From germline, CDR1 is SGHRS and CDR2 YFSETQ. There are 14 residues in the CDR3. With 5 bases removed from V and 1 base from J, the gap between germline ends came to 9 bases.

This clone was observed a single time. V and J are TRBV4-2 and TRBJ2-1; 8 nucleotides agree with TRBD1. Germline V CDR1 and CDR2: LGHNA, YNFKEQ. Trimming removed 0 bases from V and 13 bases from J; junction bases left unmatched: 11. This CDR3 has 15 residues. The CDR3 DNA is TGTGCCAGCAGCCAAGAGAATCAGGGGGCAGAAAGCCAGTTCTTC. Translating gives CASSQENQGAESQFF.

A few counts support this clone. The chain recombines TRBV6-2 or TRBV6-3 with TRBJ2-6; 12 bases line up with TRBD2. The junction had 0 bases not matched to a gene; V was cut back by 5 bases and J by 1 base. The CDR3 length is 16 residues. Per germline, CDR1 MNHEY and CDR2 SVGEGT. The CDR3 nucleotides read TGTGCCAGCAGTACTAGCGGGGGGTCTGGGGCCAACGTCCTGACTTTC. Translation gives CASSTSGGSGANVLTF.

This clone appeared once. V is TRBV12-3 or TRBV12-4 and J is TRBJ1-3; D ambiguous. This CDR3 has 13 residues. V shed 2 bases and J shed 5 bases, with 7 bases lying between them. CDR3 loop: CASSLKSRNTIYF. The CDR3 DNA is TGTGCCAGCAGTTTAAAAAGTCGAAACACCATATATTTT.

The genes are TRBV19 and TRBJ2-3; D is possibly TRBD1 or TRBD2 (6 bases each). The CDR3 covers 19 residues. From germline, CDR1 is LNHDA and CDR2 SQIVND (reference sequence). V was clipped by 3 bases and J by 6 bases, with 28 bases between them. CDR3 residues: CASSMSPSAGLWGADTQYF. Here the CDR3 DNA reads TGTGCCAGTAGTATGTCCCCCTCCGCGGGACTCTGGGGGGCGGATACGCAGTATTTT.

The chain is built from TRBV5-1 and TRBJ2-7, with TRBD1 as a possible D gene (5 bases). Germline V lookup: CDR1 SGHRS, CDR2 YFSETQ. Trimming pared 1 base from V and 4 bases from J, leaving 12 bases between. This CDR3 comprises 14 residues. The CDR3 nucleotides are TGCGCCAGCAGCTTGATAACAGGCTCATACGAGCAGTACTTC. Protein sequence: CASSLITGSYEQYF.